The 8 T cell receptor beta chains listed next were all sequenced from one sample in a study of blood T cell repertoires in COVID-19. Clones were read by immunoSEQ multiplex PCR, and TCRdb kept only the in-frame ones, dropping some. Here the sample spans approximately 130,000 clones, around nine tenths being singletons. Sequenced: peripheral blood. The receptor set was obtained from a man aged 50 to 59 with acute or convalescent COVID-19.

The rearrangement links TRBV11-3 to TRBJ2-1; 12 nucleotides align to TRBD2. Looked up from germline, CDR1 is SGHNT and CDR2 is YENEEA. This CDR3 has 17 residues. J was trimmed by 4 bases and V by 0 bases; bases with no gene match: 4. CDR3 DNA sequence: TGTGCCAGCAGCTTAGATCTAGGACTAGCGGGATACAATGAGCAGTTCTTC. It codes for CASSLDLGLAGYNEQFF.

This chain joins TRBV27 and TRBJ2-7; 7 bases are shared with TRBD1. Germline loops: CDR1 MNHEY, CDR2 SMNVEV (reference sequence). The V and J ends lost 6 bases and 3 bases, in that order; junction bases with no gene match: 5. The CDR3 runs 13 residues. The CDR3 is CASSSGQHYEQYF. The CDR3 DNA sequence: TGTGCCAGCAGCTCGGGACAGCACTACGAGCAGTACTTC.

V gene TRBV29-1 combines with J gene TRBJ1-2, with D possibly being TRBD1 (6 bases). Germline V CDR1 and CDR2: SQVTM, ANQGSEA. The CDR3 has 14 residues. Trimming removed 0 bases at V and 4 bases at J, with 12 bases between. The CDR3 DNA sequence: TGCAGCGTTGAAGACAGGGGATTTGGCTATGGCTACACCTTC. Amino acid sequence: CSVEDRGFGYGYTF.

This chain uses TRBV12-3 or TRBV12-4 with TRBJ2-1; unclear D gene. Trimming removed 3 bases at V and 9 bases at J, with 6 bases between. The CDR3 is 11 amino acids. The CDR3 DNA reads TGTGCCAGCAGTTTCTTAGCTGAGCAGTTCTTC. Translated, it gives CASSFLAEQFF.

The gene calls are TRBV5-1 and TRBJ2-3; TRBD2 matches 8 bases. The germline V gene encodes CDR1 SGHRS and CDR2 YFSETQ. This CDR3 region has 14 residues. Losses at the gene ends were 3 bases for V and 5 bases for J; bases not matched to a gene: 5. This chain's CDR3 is CASSSAGVGDTQYF. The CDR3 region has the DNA TGCGCCAGCAGCTCAGCGGGAGTAGGAGATACGCAGTATTTT.

The CDR3 bases are TGCGCCAGCAGCTTGGTGGCAGGGTTGGGGGAAAAACTGTTTTTT. Amino acids: CASSLVAGLGEKLFF. V is TRBV5-1 and J is TRBJ1-4, with D perhaps TRBD1 (5 bases). CDR1 and CDR2 (germline): SGHRS, YFSETQ. This CDR3 has 15 residues. With 0 bases removed from V and 8 bases from J, the gap between germline ends came to 14 bases.

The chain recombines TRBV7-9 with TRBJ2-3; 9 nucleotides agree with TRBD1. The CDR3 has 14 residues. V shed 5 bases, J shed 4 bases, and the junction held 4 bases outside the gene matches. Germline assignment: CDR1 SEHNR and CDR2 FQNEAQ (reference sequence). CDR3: CASSPQGAADTQYF. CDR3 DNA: TGTGCCAGCAGCCCACAGGGGGCGGCAGATACGCAGTATTTT.

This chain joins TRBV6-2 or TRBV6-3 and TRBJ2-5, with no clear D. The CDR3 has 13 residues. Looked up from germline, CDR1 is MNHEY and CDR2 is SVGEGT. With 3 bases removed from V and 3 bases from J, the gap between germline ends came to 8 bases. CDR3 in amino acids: CASSYNRKETQYF. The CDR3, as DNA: TGTGCCAGCAGTTATAATCGTAAAGAGACCCAGTACTTC.